What follows are 15 T cell receptor beta chains derived from one specimen sequenced in a study of CD8 T cells in ankylosing spondylitis. TCRdb analysed the 5' RACE reads with MiXCR anew, one entry per CDR3 protein. The sample records about 130,000 distinct CDR3 sequences, roughly 13% being singletons. Sequenced: blood, either unsorted or a sorted T cell fraction (not recorded which). The receptors here all came from a female donor with ankylosing spondylitis or in good health (not recorded which).

There are many counts of this clonotype. The chain recombines TRBV5-1 with TRBJ2-2; 7 bases match TRBD2. V was pared by 4 bases and J by 7 bases, with 7 bases of the junction left unmatched. CDR1 and CDR2 (germline): SGHRS, YFSETQ. CDR3 length: 14 residues. In DNA form, the CDR3 reads TGCGCCAGCAGCAACGGACTAGTCGGCGGGGAGCTGTTTTTT. This translates into CASSNGLVGGELFF.

This clonotype was seen at least ten times. The J gene is TRBJ2-7, the V gene TRBV29-1; perhaps TRBD1 as D (5 bases). The V end was cut by 3 bases, the J end by 1 base, with 10 bases between. CDR3 length: 13 residues. Germline CDR1 SQVTM, CDR2 ANQGSEA. The chain's CDR3 is CSVEDTKSYEQYF. For the CDR3, the DNA is TGCAGCGTTGAGGACACAAAATCCTACGAGCAGTACTTC.

The table lists this clonotype with a few counts. The gene calls are TRBV3-1 and TRBJ2-1; D is perhaps TRBD2 (7 bases). The germline V gene encodes CDR1 LGHDT and CDR2 YNNKEL (reference sequence). There are 20 residues in the CDR3. V was shortened by 4 bases and J by 3 bases, with 28 bases between the two germline ends. CDR3 loop: CASSLLGFFGGGRFYNEQFF. The CDR3 nucleotides read TGTGCCAGCAGCCTCCTCGGTTTCTTCGGCGGGGGCCGTTTCTACAATGAGCAGTTCTTC.

This clonotype was detected many times. The chain carries TRBV12-3 or TRBV12-4 and TRBJ2-3; 14 bases agree with TRBD2. V dropped 8 bases and J dropped 5; count of bases not matched to a gene: 9. CDR3 length equals 16 residues. CDR3 DNA: TGTGCCAGCCGACCTCGACTAGCGGGAGGGGTAGATACGCAGTATTTT. Its translation is CASRPRLAGGVDTQYF.

The V gene is TRBV6-5, the J gene TRBJ1-2; D perhaps matches TRBD1 (5 bases). Trimming pared 0 bases from V and 2 bases from J, leaving 10 bases between. The germline V gene has CDR1 MNHEY and CDR2 SVGAGI. The CDR3 extends over 15 amino acids. The CDR3 coding sequence is TGTGCCAGCAGTTACTCGGGGGAGGGGAACTATGGCTACACCTTC. Translated, it gives CASSYSGEGNYGYTF.

V and J are TRBV12-3 or TRBV12-4 and TRBJ1-6; the D is unclear. The CDR3 extends over 18 amino acids. V shed 3 bases and J shed 5 bases, with 20 bases lying between them. CDR3 sequence reads: CASSFALPGQSDNSPLHF. Written as DNA, the CDR3 is TGTGCCAGCAGTTTCGCGTTGCCCGGCCAGTCGGATAATTCACCCCTCCACTTT.

The chain joins TRBV6-1 to TRBJ1-2, with D possibly matching TRBD1 (5 bases). Per germline, CDR1 MNHNS and CDR2 SASEGT. V dropped 7 bases and J dropped 4 bases, with 16 bases sitting between them. The CDR3 covers 14 residues. CDR3 region: CASIGDSLLYGYTF. The CDR3 nucleotides read TGTGCCAGCATCGGCGACAGCCTTCTCTATGGCTACACCTTC.

Many counts were recorded for this clonotype. This chain uses TRBV27 with TRBJ2-1, with D possibly being TRBD2 (6 bases). Trimming removed 6 bases from V and 0 bases from J, with 9 bases in between. Germline lookup yields CDR1 MNHEY and CDR2 SMNVEV (reference sequence). CDR3 size: 14 residues. The CDR3 nucleotides read TGTGCCAGCAGACGGGGGAGCTCCTACAATGAGCAGTTCTTC. This translates into CASRRGSSYNEQFF.

This clonotype was recorded at least ten times. The J gene is TRBJ2-1, the V gene TRBV20-1, with D unclear. This CDR3 is built from 12 residues. V was shortened by 6 bases and J by 9 bases, with 15 bases between the two germline ends. CDR1 is DFQATT, CDR2 SNEGSKA, per germline (reference sequence). Written as DNA, the CDR3 is TGCAGTGCGAATGATAAAGCAGCTGAGCAGTTCTTC. It specifies CSANDKAAEQFF.

This clonotype was seen only a few times. The V and J genes are TRBV4-2 and TRBJ1-3; the D is unclear. The CDR3 covers 19 residues. Germline CDR1 and CDR2: LGHNA and YNFKEQ. The ends were cut back, 2 bases at V and 0 bases at J, with 20 bases in the middle. Here the CDR3 reads CASSQSGGRTFSSGNTIYF. The CDR3 DNA reads as TGTGCCAGCAGCCAATCGGGCGGACGAACCTTTAGCTCTGGAAACACCATATATTTT.

This chain's CDR3 is CASSLSDAAYEQYF. In DNA, the CDR3 is TGCGCCAGCAGCTTGTCTGATGCGGCCTACGAGCAGTACTTC. The chain has TRBV5-1 and TRBJ2-7; D remains ambiguous. This CDR3 comprises 14 residues. The germline gives CDR1 SGHRS, CDR2 YFSETQ. Trimming took off 1 base at V and 2 bases at J, with 10 bases between the two ends.

This clonotype has a count of ten or more. The chain employs TRBV7-2 and TRBJ1-3, with D perhaps matching TRBD1 (5 bases). The CDR3 is 16 amino acids. Trimming took 1 base from V and 4 from J, leaving 14 bases between them. Germline CDR1 SGHTA, CDR2 FQGNSA. CDR3 loop: CASSLGQLRSGNTIYF. The CDR3 coding sequence is TGTGCCAGCAGCTTAGGACAGCTGAGGTCCGGAAACACCATATATTTT. The full variable domain, its missing parts supplied by reference TRBV7-2 and TRBJ1-3, is GAGVSQSPSNKVTEKGKDVELRCDPISGHTALYWYRQSLGQGLEFLIYFQGNSAPDKSGLPSDRFSAERTGGSVSTLTIQRTQQEDSAVYLCASSLGQLRSGNTIYFGEGSWLTVV.

This clonotype came up a few times. The chain is built from TRBV12-3 or TRBV12-4 and TRBJ1-6; 11 bases line up with TRBD1. Trimming took 5 bases from V and 9 from J; bases not matched to a gene: 6. The length of the CDR3 is 15 residues. The CDR3 region has the DNA TGTGCCAGCAGTCCGGGGACAGGGGGGAGTTCACCCCTCCACTTT. This encodes CASSPGTGGSSPLHF.

This clonotype was counted many times. V usage is TRBV5-1 and J usage is TRBJ2-5, with 12 nucleotides matching TRBD2. The CDR3 spans 16 residues. The J segment lost 3 bases and the V segment lost 5 bases, leaving 8 bases of the junction unmatched. The germline gives CDR1 SGHRS, CDR2 YFSETQ. CDR3 sequence reads: CASRSLAGGPEETQYF. CDR3 coding DNA: TGCGCCAGCAGGTCTCTAGCGGGAGGGCCGGAAGAGACCCAGTACTTC.

This chain uses TRBV7-3 with TRBJ2-6; the D call may be TRBD1 or TRBD2 (5 bases each). The V and J ends lost 3 bases and 3 bases respectively, with 15 bases between them. This CDR3 contains 17 residues. CDR1 SGHTA and CDR2 FQGTGA come from the germline V gene. The CDR3 nucleotides read TGTGCCAGCAGCTTGAATGGGGGTATCGGTGGGGCCAACGTCCTGACTTTC. Translation: CASSLNGGIGGANVLTF. Full variable domain (rest looked up from reference TRBV7-3 and TRBJ2-6): GAGVSQTPSNKVTEKGKYVELRCDPISGHTALYWYRQSLGQGPEFLIYFQGTGAADDSGLPNDRFFAVRPEGSVSTLKIQRTERGDSAVYLCASSLNGGIGGANVLTFGAGSRLTVL.